The rows below give T cell receptor beta chains drawn from one sample of a study of cytomegalovirus exposure and HLA in healthy donors. Profiled with immunoSEQ multiplex PCR; TCRdb holds only in-frame clones, not every one. The sample has around 100,000 clones, and its top ten clones hold 3.7%. Sequenced material: PBMCs. Receptors were obtained from a man aged 25-45 years in good health and CMV-seronegative. The CDR3 runs from the conserved cysteine through the conserved F or W. The order of the fields is V gene, D gene, J gene, CDR3 DNA, CDR3 protein. A D gene is named only where the DNA matches it firmly.

TRBV11-3,TRBD1,TRBJ2-2,TGTGCCAGCAGCAAAGACAGGGCAACGAACACCGGGGAGCTGTTTTTT,CASSKDRATNTGELFF
TRBV14,TRBD1,TRBJ2-1,TGTGCCAGCAGCCAAGGTACCCCCAGGGGGAATGAGCAGTTCTTC,CASSQGTPRGNEQFF
TRBV18,TRBD1,TRBJ2-5,TGTGCCAGCTCACCCCGGGACAGACAAGAGACCCAGTACTTC,CASSPRDRQETQYF
TRBV6-6,TRBD1,TRBJ1-2,TGTGCCAGCAGCGCAGGGGGCGTGACCTCTAACTATGGCTACACCTTC,CASSAGGVTSNYGYTF
TRBV14,-,TRBJ2-5,TGTGCCAGCAGCCCTCACAACAGGGAAGAGACCCAGTACTTC,CASSPHNREETQYF
TRBV5-1,-,TRBJ2-6,TGCGCCAGCAGCCACTCTAGCTCTGGGGCCAACGTCCTGACTTTC,CASSHSSSGANVLTF
TRBV15,-,TRBJ2-2,TGTGCCACCAGCAGAGATGAGGGCACCGGGGAGCTGTTTTTT,CATSRDEGTGELFF
TRBV29-1,TRBD1,TRBJ2-7,TGCAGCGTTGAGACAGGGTCCTACGAGCAGTACTTC,CSVETGSYEQYF
TRBV7-9,-,TRBJ1-3,TGTGCCAGCAGCTACCCAGTGGTCAGGCGAAGTAACACCATATATTTT,CASSYPVVRRSNTIYF
TRBV10-3,-,TRBJ2-3,TGTGCCATCAGTGATAATCAGCGGAGCACAGATACGCAGTATTTT,CAISDNQRSTDTQYF
TRBV6-1,-,TRBJ2-7,TGTGCCAGCAGCCTGGCGGGCGAGCAGTACTTC,CASSLAGEQYF
TRBV5-4,-,TRBJ2-7,TGTGCCAGCAGCCCCGGAGGGGGAGGGGCCCTCGAGCAGTACTTC,CASSPGGGGALEQYF
TRBV11-2,TRBD1,TRBJ2-7,TGTGCCAGCAGCTCACCCGGGACAGGAAGCTACGAGCAGTACTTC,CASSSPGTGSYEQYF
TRBV7-3,-,TRBJ2-7,TGTGCCAGCAGCTTTACGGCAGGGGACTACGAGCAGTACTTC,CASSFTAGDYEQYF
TRBV27,-,TRBJ1-1,TGTGCCAGCAACCCAAGGATGACAGGCCAGAACACTGAAGCTTTCTTT,CASNPRMTGQNTEAFF
TRBV25-1,TRBD2,TRBJ2-1,TGTGCCAGCTCCCTAAGCGGGGGCCCCTACAATGAGCAGTTCTTC,CASSLSGGPYNEQFF
TRBV6-1,TRBD2,TRBJ2-5,TGTGCCAGCAGTGTCCTAGCGGGGTCTCAAGAGACCCAGTACTTC,CASSVLAGSQETQYF
TRBV5-1,TRBD1,TRBJ1-4,TGCGCCAGCAGCTCCACTACAGGGGGAACTAATGAAAAACTGTTTTTT,CASSSTTGGTNEKLFF
TRBV7-2,TRBD1,TRBJ2-1,TGTGCCAGCAGCCGCCGGGGTGGGACAGGGTACAATGAGCAGTTCTTC,CASSRRGGTGYNEQFF
TRBV9,-,TRBJ1-2,TGTGCCAGCAGCGTAGATTTCAGGGGCGGATATGGCTACACCTTC,CASSVDFRGGYGYTF
TRBV19,TRBD2,TRBJ2-2,TGTGCCAGTAGACGCGCGGGCGGGGGTAGTACCACCGGGGAGCTGTTTTTT,CASRRAGGGSTTGELFF
TRBV5-1,TRBD2,TRBJ2-7,TGCGCCAGCAGCTGGACCTTAGCGGGGGGAACCTACGAGCAGTACTTC,CASSWTLAGGTYEQYF
TRBV5-8,-,TRBJ1-6,TGTGCCAGCAGCTTGGTCGGGGGTGCCAGCTCCTATAATTCACCCCTCCACTTT,CASSLVGGASSYNSPLHF
TRBV5-1,TRBD1,TRBJ2-5,TGCGCCAGCAGCTCGACAGGGATGTTCCAAGAGACCCAGTACTTC,CASSSTGMFQETQYF
TRBV15,TRBD1,TRBJ2-3,TGTGCCACCAGCAGAGATCACGGGACAGGGGACGTGGTGGATACGCAGTATTTT,CATSRDHGTGDVVDTQYF
TRBV18,-,TRBJ2-7,TGTGCCAGCTCAACCGGCCGCTCGGTTGGGAGAGACGAGCAGTACTTC,CASSTGRSVGRDEQYF
TRBV5-4,-,TRBJ1-1,TGTGCCAGCAGCTTAGGCTCTCGCGGCTCGAACACTGAAGCTTTCTTT,CASSLGSRGSNTEAFF
TRBV2,-,TRBJ2-1,TGTGCCAGCAGTCCTTTACAGGGTTACAATGAGCAGTTCTTC,CASSPLQGYNEQFF
TRBV28,-,TRBJ2-1,TGTGCCATCTCAGACTTCTCCTACAATGAGCAGTTCTTC,CAISDFSYNEQFF
TRBV7-9,TRBD1,TRBJ2-5,TGTGCCAGCAGCTTAGAGGGGGGACAGGGTGCCTACTTC,CASSLEGGQGAYF
TRBV7-9,-,TRBJ1-1,TGTGCCAGCACCACCGGGACAACCAACACTGAAGCTTTCTTT,CASTTGTTNTEAFF
TRBV2,-,TRBJ1-4,TGTGCCAGCAGTGGTAGGGAGGATGAAAAACTGTTTTTT,CASSGREDEKLFF
TRBV11-2,-,TRBJ2-2,TGTGCCAGCAGCTTAGAGGGCGCGCAGTCCACCGGGGAGCTGTTTTTT,CASSLEGAQSTGELFF
TRBV6-1,TRBD1,TRBJ1-2,TGTGCCAGCCTGGGACAGAACTATGGCTACACCTTC,CASLGQNYGYTF
TRBV15,-,TRBJ1-5,TGTGCCACCAGCAGAGTTGCAGGGGGCAATCAGCCCCAGCATTTT,CATSRVAGGNQPQHF
TRBV28,TRBD1,TRBJ1-4,TGTGCCAGCAGTCCCCCCCGGACAGGGTTGGATGAAAAACTGTTTTTT,CASSPPRTGLDEKLFF
TRBV4-2,-,TRBJ2-5,TGTGCCAGCAGCCAAGATCTGCACGGGAAGGAGACCCAGTACTTC,CASSQDLHGKETQYF
TRBV4-3,-,TRBJ2-6,TGCGCCAGCAGCCAAGGAGTAAGCTCTGGGGCCAACGTCCTGACTTTC,CASSQGVSSGANVLTF
TRBV6-6,-,TRBJ1-1,TGTGCCAGCAACCTTCTTGCGGGACTCACGAACACTGAAGCTTTCTTT,CASNLLAGLTNTEAFF
TRBV19,TRBD1,TRBJ1-4,TGTGCCACGAACCCTGGGACAGGGACGTCTGAAAAACTGTTTTTT,CATNPGTGTSEKLFF
TRBV6-5,TRBD1,TRBJ1-1,TGTGCCAGCAGTTACGACAGGGGGCGGATGAACACTGAAGCTTTCTTT,CASSYDRGRMNTEAFF